Following are 20 T cell receptor beta chains from one sample sequenced in a study of shared clonotypes between healthy human individuals. Produced via immunoSEQ multiplex PCR; TCRdb's table is partial and in-frame only. The sample has about 2.4 million clones, 93% seen once; the top ten hold about 0.34%. The sequenced sample was naive CD4+ T cells from PBMCs. Subset defined: CD45RA+ positively selected. The receptors here all came from a man younger than 35 in good health. Some clones in this sample may be carry-over from other donors' samples.

The chain carries TRBV11-2 and TRBJ2-3, with TRBD2 identical over 7 bases. CDR1 SGHAT and CDR2 FQNNGV come from the germline V gene. Losses at the gene ends were 4 bases for V and 0 bases for J; bases not matched to a gene: 7. The CDR3 has 16 residues. The CDR3 DNA follows: TGTGCCAGCAGCTCCTCACTAGCGACTAGCACAGATACGCAGTATTTT. This encodes CASSSSLATSTDTQYF.

For this clone: Other DNA variants within this sample encode the same CDR3. V is TRBV2 and J is TRBJ1-5; D perhaps matches TRBD1 (5 bases). Germline CDR1 is SNHLY and CDR2 is FYNNEI. Trimming left V 7 bases short and J 0 bases short, with 7 bases between. The CDR3 is made up of 13 amino acids. The DNA of the CDR3 is TGTGCCAGCACCAGGGATAGCAATCAGCCCCAGCATTTT. Its protein is CASTRDSNQPQHF.

A word on this clone: The sample contains more than one DNA sequence encoding this CDR3. The V and J genes are TRBV15 and TRBJ1-1, with D perhaps TRBD1 (6 bases). Germline CDR1 reads LNHNV; CDR2 reads YYDKDF (reference sequence). The V and J ends lost 0 bases and 4 bases respectively, with 12 bases between them. The CDR3 runs 15 residues. This CDR3 reads CATSRDRGPGTEAFF. Here the CDR3 DNA reads TGTGCCACCAGCAGAGATCGGGGGCCCGGCACTGAAGCTTTCTTT.

The rearrangement joins TRBV5-5 to TRBJ1-2, with 7 bases identical to TRBD1. V trimming: 4 bases; J trimming: 4 bases; junction bases outside the gene matches: 4. CDR1 and CDR2 from the germline V gene are SGHKS and YYEKEE (reference sequence). This CDR3 region has 13 residues. CDR3 in DNA: TGTGCCAGCAGCCCCAGGGGGACCTATGGCTACACCTTC. This codes for CASSPRGTYGYTF.

This chain uses TRBV9 with TRBJ1-2; the D is unclear. V was trimmed by 4 bases and J by 7 bases, leaving 17 bases between them. Per the germline V gene, CDR1 is SGDLS and CDR2 is YYNGEE. The CDR3 is 14 residues long. The CDR3: CASSPDGRPLGYTF. CDR3 DNA: TGTGCCAGCAGCCCGGACGGACGGCCCCTTGGCTACACCTTC. The variable domain in full, completed from reference TRBV9 and TRBJ1-2, reads DSGVTQTPKHLITATGQRVTLRCSPRSGDLSVYWYQQSLDQGLQFLIQYYNGEERAKGNILERFSAQQFPDLHSELNLSSLELGDSALYFCASSPDGRPLGYTFGSGTRLTVV.

The gene calls are TRBV13 and TRBJ2-7; 11 positions agree with TRBD2. Germline CDR1 PRHDT, CDR2 FYEKMQ (reference sequence). The CDR3 contains 16 residues. With 5 bases clipped from V and 2 bases from J, the junction kept 8 bases outside the gene matches. In nucleotides, the CDR3 is TGTGCCAGCAGCCCAATAGGACTAGCGGGTACCTACGAGCAGTACTTC. Translation: CASSPIGLAGTYEQYF.

The V call is TRBV18, the J call TRBJ1-5, with 8 positions matching TRBD1. V lost 3 bases and J lost 4; bases outside the gene matches: 8. The CDR3 contains 16 residues. Germline CDR1 KGHSH, CDR2 LQKENI. The CDR3 DNA reads as TGTGCCAGCTCACCTGGACAGGGTGACAGAAATCAGCCCCAGCATTTT. Translating it yields CASSPGQGDRNQPQHF.

This chain joins TRBV28 and TRBJ1-1, with no clear D. In germline, CDR1 is MDHEN, CDR2 SYDVKM. V lost 9 bases to trimming and J lost 11 bases, with 25 bases between them. This CDR3 contains 14 residues. The DNA of the CDR3 is TGTGCCAGGGAACCGGAGGGTTCGGTGCCGGATGCTTTCTTT. Its translation: CAREPEGSVPDAFF.

The chain has TRBV2 and TRBJ2-2; D not resolved. Germline V gene data show CDR1 as SNHLY and CDR2 as FYNNEI. The length of the CDR3 is 15 residues. V was trimmed by 0 bases and J by 7 bases, leaving 12 bases between them. CDR3 sequence reads: CASSEAPLVIGELFF. CDR3 coding DNA: TGTGCCAGCAGTGAAGCCCCATTAGTTATCGGGGAGCTGTTTTTT.

The chain employs TRBV4-1 and TRBJ1-5; D is unresolved. This CDR3 is 14 amino acids long. The germline V gene has CDR1 MGHRA and CDR2 YSYEKL. Trimming shortened V by 4 bases and J by 2 bases, and 9 bases separated the two germline ends. CDR3 in DNA: TGCGCCAGCAGCCCGGCCGGGGGCAATCAGCCCCAGCATTTT. Translating it yields CASSPAGGNQPQHF.

The chain employs TRBV7-8 and TRBJ2-7; 14 bases align to TRBD2. Germline CDR1 and CDR2: SGHVS and FQNEAQ. CDR3 length: 14 residues. The trim removed 5 bases at V and 5 bases at J, leaving 2 bases unmatched. The CDR3 loop reads CASSPGLAGDEQYF. CDR3 in DNA: TGTGCCAGCAGCCCGGGACTAGCGGGAGACGAGCAGTACTTC.

The CDR3: CSVLPTGAYNEQFF. In DNA, the CDR3 is TGCAGCGTTCTACCGACAGGGGCCTACAATGAGCAGTTCTTC. The rearrangement uses TRBV29-1 and TRBJ2-1; 8 bases are a match to TRBD1. This CDR3 region has 14 residues. Germline V gives CDR1 SQVTM, CDR2 ANQGSEA. Trimming at V came to 5 bases and at J to 2 bases, leaving 5 bases not matched to a gene.

On this clone: Other nucleotide sequences in the sample specify the same CDR3. The gene calls are TRBV5-1 and TRBJ1-1, with 9 nucleotides matching TRBD1. J was trimmed by 4 bases and V by 4 bases; bases with no gene match: 5. The CDR3 spans 14 residues. Germline V CDR1 and CDR2: SGHRS, YFSETQ. CDR3 sequence reads: CASSPQGAGTEAFF. In DNA form, the CDR3 reads TGCGCCAGCAGCCCACAGGGGGCGGGCACTGAAGCTTTCTTT.

The V call is TRBV6-1, the J call TRBJ1-4, with a possible D match to TRBD1 (5 bases). The germline V and J ends were trimmed by 1 base and 0 bases, with 6 bases remaining between them. This CDR3 is built from 15 residues. Germline CDR1 and CDR2: MNHNS and SASEGT. CDR3: CASSEGGATNEKLFF. The CDR3 DNA sequence: TGTGCCAGCAGTGAAGGGGGGGCAACTAATGAAAAACTGTTTTTT.

The chain employs TRBV15 and TRBJ1-6, with D perhaps matching TRBD1 (5 bases). The CDR3 has 13 amino acids. In germline, CDR1 is LNHNV, CDR2 YYDKDF (reference sequence). V lost 5 bases, J lost 10 bases, and 12 bases lay in between. The CDR3 loop is CATSPGMQSPLHF. The CDR3 region has the DNA TGTGCCACCAGCCCAGGGATGCAATCACCCCTCCACTTT.

V and J are TRBV18 and TRBJ1-4, with a tentative D call TRBD1 (5 bases). Germline V gene sequence: CDR1 KGHSH, CDR2 LQKENI. The V end lost 5 bases, the J end lost 6 bases, and 16 bases lay between the germline ends. This CDR3 comprises 15 residues. In nucleotides, the CDR3 is TGTGCCAGCTCAGCTGGGACGGGGTATGATGAAAAACTGTTTTTT. Translating gives CASSAGTGYDEKLFF.

CDR3 residues: CASSYSSGRGPDTQYF. Written as DNA, the CDR3 is TGTGCCAGCAGTTACAGCAGCGGGAGGGGCCCAGATACGCAGTATTTT. V usage is TRBV6-5 and J usage is TRBJ2-3; 10 bases line up with TRBD2. Trimming at V came to 2 bases and at J to 4 bases, leaving 6 bases not matched to a gene. The CDR3 has 16 amino acids. CDR1 MNHEY and CDR2 SVGAGI come from the germline V gene.

The rearrangement links TRBV18 to TRBJ1-3, with 7 bases lining up with TRBD1. The V and J ends lost 3 bases and 2 bases, in that order; junction bases with no gene match: 7. Per germline, CDR1 KGHSH and CDR2 LQKENI. There are 16 residues in the CDR3. In DNA, the CDR3 is TGTGCCAGCTCACCGGGACAGACACCCGCTGGAAACACCATATATTTT. This codes for CASSPGQTPAGNTIYF.

The CDR3 nucleotides read TGTGCCAGCACCCTGGGACAGGGATTGGTCGGGGAGCTGTTTTTT. This sequence encodes CASTLGQGLVGELFF. The chain employs TRBV6-6 and TRBJ2-2, with 9 nucleotides matching TRBD1. Looked up from germline, CDR1 is MNHNY and CDR2 is SVGAGI (reference sequence). The CDR3 length is 15 residues. The ends lost 7 bases at V and 7 bases at J; junction bases unmatched: 10.

The chain is built from TRBV11-2 and TRBJ1-5; D possibly corresponds to TRBD1 (5 bases). The CDR3 consists of 16 residues. Trimming removed 1 base from V and 7 bases from J, with 17 bases in between. Germline loops: CDR1 SGHAT, CDR2 FQNNGV. In nucleotides, the CDR3 is TGTGCCAGCAGCTTAGGAGGTGCAGGGTTGGGCCAGCCCCAGCATTTT. This translates into CASSLGGAGLGQPQHF.